This TCR beta chain appears in the sequencing data of a study of T-cell reconstitution after alpha-beta-depleted transplantation in children. Preparation of the TCRbeta library was carried out with unique molecular identifiers. MiXCR was run by TCRdb on the PCR reads, yielding one entry per CDR3 protein. The table has about 150,000 distinct CDR3 sequences, 8% to 10% seen once. This clonotype came up many times. This receptor was obtained from a female patient between 2 and 15 years old who had a stem cell transplant for congenital amegakaryocytic thrombocytopenia, so the T cells may come from the graft donor. Here the sequenced sample was PBMCs, mostly from graft donor cells, taken 180 days after TCRalphabeta/CD19-depleted stem cell transplant.

The CDR3 DNA sequence: TGCAGCACGTGGAATTGGAGAACCGGGGAGCTGTTTTTT. Its protein is CSTWNWRTGELFF. The chain combines TRBV29-1 with TRBJ2-2; D is undetermined. Trimming left V 8 bases short and J 5 bases short, with 15 bases between. This CDR3 is 13 amino acids long. Looked up from germline, CDR1 is SQVTM and CDR2 is ANQGSEA.